The present T cell receptor beta chain was sequenced within a study of blood T cell repertoires in COVID-19. For the study at large: Specimens from acute and convalescent COVID-19 originated in the United States, Italy and Spain. The analysed material was cDNA or gDNA that came from T cells, B-cell-depleted T cells, or PBMCs.

Per the authors' pipeline: Estimation of nucleated cell counts relied on the amplification of reference gene primers. Sequencing used immunoSEQ multiplex PCR; TCRdb keeps in-frame clones, though not all of them. From that table come the V and J calls and clone size; the DNA was used to work out D and trimming. The sample yields approximately 59,000 clones, 70% to 90% seen once. This CDR3 has 17 residues. V lost 4 bases and J 0 bases, leaving 16 bases between the germline ends. The V gene's germline CDR1 is SGHTA and CDR2 FQGNSA. The receptor was derived from a human donor in a cohort sampled during active COVID-19. Sequencing input: peripheral blood. This chain connects TRBV7-2 to TRBJ1-3; TRBD1 is a possible D gene (5 bases). The DNA for the CDR3 is TGTGCCAGCAGCTCAGGCGGACACCGTCCCTCTGGAAACACCATATATTTT. Translated, it gives CASSSGGHRPSGNTIYF.